This passage covers 24 T cell receptor beta chains from one sample sequenced in a study of CD4 T cells in relation to SARS-CoV-2 and coronaviruses. Before the COVID-19 pandemic, during about 2011-2019, CD4+ T cells were taken from unexposed donors. The cells were cultured for less than twelve days before CD4+ T cells were isolated. Repertoires were generated with immunoSEQ multiplex PCR, while TCRdb's copy carries only in-frame clones and drops some. Counted here are just under 20,000 clones, roughly four fifths occurring once; the ten biggest clones make up roughly 20%. What these receptors recognize is not known. Sequencing was carried out using CD4+ T cells from PBMCs, cultured in vitro. Source of these receptors: a human donor in good health.

The chain employs TRBV7-2 and TRBJ2-5; 7 bases align to TRBD2. Germline V gene lookup returns CDR1 SGHTA and CDR2 FQGNSA. The CDR3 runs 15 residues. With 0 bases clipped from V and 3 bases from J, the junction kept 4 bases outside the gene matches. The CDR3 bases are TGTGCCAGCAGCTTAGCGCTAGCGGTTGAAGAGACCCAGTACTTC. Translation gives CASSLALAVEETQYF. Full variable domain (remainder filled in from reference TRBV7-2 and TRBJ2-5): GAGVSQSPSNKVTEKGKDVELRCDPISGHTALYWYRQSLGQGLEFLIYFQGNSAPDKSGLPSDRFSAERTGGSVSTLTIQRTQQEDSAVYLCASSLALAVEETQYFGPGTRLLVL.

This clone has a single count. The J gene is TRBJ1-2, the V gene TRBV4-3; D is perhaps TRBD1 (6 bases). The length of the CDR3 is 16 residues. Trimming cost V 2 bases and J 5 bases, with 18 bases left between them. Germline V gene lookup returns CDR1 LGHNA and CDR2 YSLEER. In DNA, the CDR3 is TGCGCCAGCAGCCAAAACAGGGAAGCTCTTTCTTATGGCTACACCTTC. Encoded protein: CASSQNREALSYGYTF.

This clone is hyperexpanded. J is TRBJ2-7 and V is TRBV2; unclear D gene. V was cut by 4 bases and J by 4 bases, with 5 bases left in between. This CDR3 region has 11 residues. Germline CDR1 and CDR2: SNHLY and FYNNEI. The CDR3 loop is CASSADYEQYF. The CDR3 DNA is TGTGCCAGCAGTGCGGATTACGAGCAGTACTTC.

CDR3: CASWGPGGDRPIYF. The CDR3 DNA follows: TGTGCCAGCTGGGGACCAGGAGGAGATAGGCCCATATATTTT. The chain recombines TRBV6-5 with TRBJ1-3; tentative D call: TRBD1 (5 bases). Trimming cost V 8 bases and J 11 bases, with 22 bases left between them. The germline CDR1 and CDR2 sequences are MNHEY and SVGAGI. The CDR3 runs 14 residues.

V gene TRBV9 combines with J gene TRBJ2-2; no definite D call. V lost 0 bases and J 7 bases, leaving 7 bases between the germline ends. In germline, CDR1 is SGDLS, CDR2 YYNGEE. The CDR3 length is 13 residues. The CDR3 spells CASSVAGGGELFF. For the CDR3, the DNA is TGTGCCAGCAGCGTAGCGGGCGGCGGGGAGCTGTTTTTT.

This clone occurred once. This sequence joins TRBV19 and TRBJ1-2; a possible D gene is TRBD1 (5 bases). From germline, CDR1 is LNHDA and CDR2 SQIVND (reference sequence). The length of the CDR3 is 14 residues. The V gene lost 5 bases and the J gene lost 5 bases, with 15 bases spanning the gap. CDR3 DNA sequence: TGTGCCAGTAGTGGGGGGATAGATCAGTATGGCTACACCTTC. It encodes CASSGGIDQYGYTF.

The genes are TRBV11-2 and TRBJ2-3; the match to TRBD2 covers 7 bases. The V gene end was trimmed by 2 bases and the J gene end by 4 bases; junction bases not matched to a gene: 6. Per the germline V gene, CDR1 is SGHAT and CDR2 is FQNNGV. The length of the CDR3 is 15 residues. The CDR3 DNA sequence: TGTGCCAGCAGCTTAAGGGAGGGAGGCGCAGATACGCAGTATTTT. It encodes CASSLREGGADTQYF.

This clone was seen just once. The chain couples TRBV5-1 to TRBJ2-5; 8 bases match TRBD2. Germline V lookup: CDR1 SGHRS, CDR2 YFSETQ. The CDR3 loop spans 13 amino acids. With V trimmed by 4 bases and J by 7 bases, 6 bases remained unmatched. CDR3 coding DNA: TGCGCCAGCAGCCCCAGCGGGGGCGCGACCCAGTACTTC. Translated, it gives CASSPSGGATQYF.

The chain is built from TRBV2 and TRBJ1-4; D is undetermined. This CDR3 region has 12 residues. The germline gives CDR1 SNHLY, CDR2 FYNNEI. V was shortened by 4 bases and J by 7 bases, with 7 bases between the two germline ends. The CDR3 loop is CASSVLLEKLFF. DNA for the CDR3: TGTGCCAGCAGTGTACTACTTGAAAAACTGTTTTTT. The full variable domain, its missing parts supplied by reference TRBV2 and TRBJ1-4, is EPEVTQTPSHQVTQMGQEVILRCVPISNHLYFYWYRQILGQKVEFLVSFYNNEISEKSEIFDDQFSVERPDGSNFTLKIRSTKLEDSAMYFCASSVLLEKLFFGSGTQLSVL.

This rearrangement joins TRBV7-9 to TRBJ1-2, with unresolved D. The CDR3 covers 14 residues. CDR1 and CDR2 from the germline V gene are SEHNR and FQNEAQ (reference sequence). The V and J ends lost 0 bases and 2 bases respectively, with 7 bases between them. The CDR3 sequence is CASSLAGGNYGYTF. The DNA of the CDR3 is TGTGCCAGCAGCTTAGCGGGAGGGAACTATGGCTACACCTTC.

The chain combines TRBV6-2 or TRBV6-3 with TRBJ2-7; D is unresolved. The CDR3 length is 15 residues. Germline lookup yields CDR1 MNHEY and CDR2 SVGEGT. The V and J ends lost 2 bases and 4 bases respectively, with 15 bases between them. The CDR3 bases are TGTGCCAGCAGTTACGGCTTCGCTCCTTATTACGAGCAGTACTTC. Its protein product is CASSYGFAPYYEQYF.

The V gene is TRBV7-2, the J gene TRBJ2-3; 8 nucleotides line up with TRBD2. The ends lost 5 bases at V and 5 bases at J; junction bases unmatched: 6. The CDR3 extends over 14 amino acids. Germline V gives CDR1 SGHTA, CDR2 FQGNSA. CDR3 loop: CASSRGGPGDTQYF. The CDR3 DNA follows: TGTGCCAGCAGCCGCGGGGGGCCAGGAGATACGCAGTATTTT.

There are a few counts of this clone. This chain uses TRBV9 with TRBJ1-3; 7 bases fit TRBD1. The V and J ends lost 0 bases and 4 bases, in that order; junction bases with no gene match: 7. The germline V gene encodes CDR1 SGDLS and CDR2 YYNGEE. The CDR3 length is 16 residues. The CDR3 region is CASSVDPGTEGNTIYF. The DNA for the CDR3 is TGTGCCAGCAGCGTAGACCCGGGGACAGAGGGAAACACCATATATTTT.

The rearrangement joins TRBV4-1 to TRBJ2-1, with TRBD2 as a possible D gene (5 bases). Germline V CDR1 and CDR2: MGHRA, YSYEKL. The CDR3 consists of 15 residues. The V and J ends lost 0 bases and 10 bases respectively, with 16 bases between them. In nucleotides, the CDR3 is TGCGCCAGCAGCCAAGATAGTCTTCTCCAGCGGGAGCAGTTCTTC. Translated, it gives CASSQDSLLQREQFF.

The J gene is TRBJ2-3, the V gene TRBV9; D is tentatively TRBD1 or TRBD2 (5 bases each). The V gene's germline CDR1 is SGDLS and CDR2 YYNGEE. The CDR3 runs 14 residues. V was shortened by 4 bases and J by 5 bases, with 14 bases between the two germline ends. The CDR3 sequence is CASSPRDPQDTQYF. CDR3 sequence (DNA): TGTGCCAGCAGCCCTCGGGACCCGCAAGATACGCAGTATTTT. Drawing the rest from reference TRBV9 and TRBJ2-3, the complete variable domain is DSGVTQTPKHLITATGQRVTLRCSPRSGDLSVYWYQQSLDQGLQFLIQYYNGEERAKGNILERFSAQQFPDLHSELNLSSLELGDSALYFCASSPRDPQDTQYFGPGTRLTVL.

The chain has TRBV4-3 and TRBJ2-7; 9 bases align to TRBD1. CDR3 size: 17 residues. CDR1 is LGHNA, CDR2 YSLEER, per germline. The V and J ends lost 4 bases and 1 base, in that order; junction bases with no gene match: 11. CDR3 region: CASSRHRSGTGSYEQYF. The DNA of the CDR3 is TGCGCCAGCAGCCGGCACCGCTCCGGGACAGGGTCCTACGAGCAGTACTTC.

This chain links TRBV3-1 (or the pseudogene TRBV3-2) with TRBJ2-3; maybe TRBD1 (6 bases). CDR3 length equals 14 residues. Deletions cut 4 bases from V and 10 bases from J, with 18 bases between. The germline CDR1 and CDR2 sequences are LGHDT and YNNKEL (reference sequence). CDR3 protein: CASSPQGFPPPQYF. DNA of the CDR3: TGTGCCAGCAGCCCCCAGGGGTTCCCCCCCCCGCAGTATTTT.

This chain uses TRBV18 with TRBJ1-5, with D unclear. Germline V gene lookup returns CDR1 KGHSH and CDR2 LQKENI. The germline V and J ends were trimmed by 1 base and 7 bases, with 11 bases remaining between them. The CDR3 consists of 14 residues. This CDR3 reads CASSPLGRQQPQHF. DNA of the CDR3: TGTGCCAGCTCACCACTCGGGCGTCAGCAGCCCCAGCATTTT.

The genes are TRBV18 and TRBJ1-6; 7 bases line up with TRBD1. The germline gives CDR1 KGHSH, CDR2 LQKENI. The J segment lost 10 bases and the V segment lost 4 bases, leaving 16 bases of the junction unmatched. The CDR3 consists of 17 residues. In nucleotides, the CDR3 is TGTGCCAGCTCACGTTCCGGGACAGCGGATTTGAGGTCACCCCTCCACTTT. This gives the protein CASSRSGTADLRSPLHF.

The chain uses TRBV7-9 and TRBJ1-1; tentatively, D is TRBD1 (6 bases). There are 15 residues in the CDR3. The V end was cut by 7 bases, the J end by 1 base, with 16 bases between. Germline V gives CDR1 SEHNR, CDR2 FQNEAQ (reference sequence). As DNA, the CDR3 is TGTGCCAGCACCCAAGGGGGGGCCCCGAACACTGAAGCTTTCTTT. Translation gives CASTQGGAPNTEAFF. Variable domain in full (rest from reference TRBV7-9 and TRBJ1-1): DTGVSQNPRHKITKRGQNVTFRCDPISEHNRLYWYRQTLGQGPEFLTYFQNEAQLEKSRLLSDRFSAERPKGSFSTLEIQRTEQGDSAMYLCASTQGGAPNTEAFFGQGTRLTVV.

As to this clone: At one boundary the junction diverges from the germline segment, which might be a read error. This chain connects TRBV6-5 to TRBJ1-4; D unclear. The germline V gene encodes CDR1 MNHEY and CDR2 SVGAGI. This CDR3 comprises 13 residues. The CDR3 region has the DNA TGTGCCAGCAGCTACTGGACGGGCGAAAAACTGTTTTTT. It yields the protein CASSYWTGEKLFF.

The chain carries TRBV9 and TRBJ2-3; D is uncertain. With 2 bases removed from V and 2 bases from J, the gap between germline ends came to 15 bases. This CDR3 region has 16 residues. In germline, CDR1 is SGDLS, CDR2 YYNGEE. CDR3 residues: CASSVSAGATTDTQYF. The CDR3 region has the DNA TGTGCCAGCAGCGTGAGTGCAGGAGCCACCACAGATACGCAGTATTTT.

This sequence joins TRBV7-2 and TRBJ2-7, with D hard to call. V was clipped by 5 bases and J by 3 bases, with 8 bases between them. Germline V gene sequence: CDR1 SGHTA, CDR2 FQGNSA. CDR3 length: 12 amino acids. This CDR3 is CASSQTYYEQYF. The CDR3 nucleotides read TGTGCCAGCAGCCAGACCTACTACGAGCAGTACTTC.

The chain recombines TRBV12-2 with TRBJ1-5; the D call of TRBD1 is as the table states it, not checked on the DNA. TRBV12-2 is a known pseudogene. CDR3 length equals 16 residues. The CDR3 loop reads CASRLITRQGSQPQHF. Written as DNA, the CDR3 is TGTGCAAGTCGCTTAATAACTCGGCAGGGAAGTCAGCCCCAGCATTTT.